The rows below give T cell receptor beta chains drawn from one sample of a study of blood T cell repertoires in COVID-19. Some clones are missing from TCRdb's copy, which holds only in-frame ones; the method was immunoSEQ multiplex PCR. The data contain under 85,000 clones, 80% to 85% of them singletons. The sequenced sample consisted of peripheral blood. The receptors come from a man aged 45-65 years with acute or convalescent COVID-19. CDR3s include the opening cysteine and the closing phenylalanine or tryptophan. D genes are given only for firm matches. The size field is filled for only some rows; it gives once, few, many or a size class.

D: TRBD2
V: TRBV5-1
size: -
J: TRBJ2-5
CDR3: CASSFGLERGAETQYF
DNA: TGCGCCAGCAGCTTTGGTCTCGAGCGGGGGGCCGAGACCCAGTACTTC

D: TRBD1
V: TRBV10-3
size: -
J: TRBJ2-5
CDR3: CAISKTTGNQETQYF
DNA: TGTGCCATCAGTAAAACGACAGGGAACCAAGAGACCCAGTACTTC

D: -
V: TRBV11-3
size: -
J: TRBJ2-1
CDR3: CASSLTLLAAYNEQFF
DNA: TGTGCCAGCAGCTTAACGTTACTAGCCGCATACAATGAGCAGTTCTTC

D: -
V: TRBV2
size: -
J: TRBJ1-4
CDR3: CASSDGRAASSTNEKLFF
DNA: TGTGCCAGCAGTGATGGCCGTGCCGCCTCTTCGACTAATGAAAAACTGTTTTTT

D: -
V: TRBV7-2
size: -
J: TRBJ1-1
CDR3: CASSFYRDPEAFF
DNA: TGTGCCAGCAGCTTTTACAGGGACCCTGAAGCTTTCTTT

D: TRBD1
V: TRBV18
size: -
J: TRBJ1-1
CDR3: CASSLQTGRRNTEAFF
DNA: TGTGCCAGCTCACTTCAGACAGGGAGGAGGAACACTGAAGCTTTCTTT

D: -
V: TRBV6-2/TRBV6-3
size: -
J: TRBJ2-1
CDR3: CASSYGSRSPYNEQFF
DNA: TGTGCCAGCAGTTATGGAAGCCGGAGCCCCTACAATGAGCAGTTCTTC

D: TRBD1
V: TRBV5-1
size: once
J: TRBJ1-2
CDR3: CASSRGTGAYGYTF
DNA: TGCGCCAGCAGCCGTGGGACAGGCGCCTATGGCTACACCTTC

D: -
V: TRBV19
size: -
J: TRBJ2-7
CDR3: CASSMADTSPYEQYF
DNA: TGTGCCAGTAGTATGGCGGACACTTCCCCCTACGAGCAGTACTTC

D: -
V: TRBV30
size: -
J: TRBJ2-2
CDR3: CAWSVGEWAGELFF
DNA: TGTGCCTGGAGCGTGGGAGAATGGGCCGGGGAGCTGTTTTTT

D: TRBD2
V: TRBV14
size: -
J: TRBJ2-1
CDR3: CASSQALLAGVSYNEQFF
DNA: TGTGCCAGCAGCCAAGCCCTACTAGCGGGCGTCTCCTACAATGAGCAGTTCTTC

D: TRBD1
V: TRBV14
size: -
J: TRBJ2-1
CDR3: CASSQVGQGRVGSSYNEQFF
DNA: TGTGCCAGCAGCCAGGTTGGACAGGGAAGGGTGGGGAGCTCCTACAATGAGCAGTTCTTC

D: -
V: TRBV11-2
size: -
J: TRBJ2-3
CDR3: CASSLDHYQHHADTQYF
DNA: TGTGCCAGCAGCTTAGACCACTATCAGCACCACGCAGATACGCAGTATTTT

D: TRBD2
V: TRBV7-8
size: -
J: TRBJ2-1
CDR3: CASSPWTSGRSEQFF
DNA: TGTGCCAGCAGCCCTTGGACTAGCGGGAGAAGTGAGCAGTTCTTC

D: -
V: TRBV5-1
size: -
J: TRBJ1-2
CDR3: CASSEDRYGYTF
DNA: TGCGCCAGCAGCGAGGATCGTTATGGCTACACCTTC

D: -
V: TRBV27
size: -
J: TRBJ2-1
CDR3: CASISSSSYNEQFF
DNA: TGTGCCAGCATCAGCTCTAGCTCCTACAATGAGCAGTTCTTC

D: -
V: TRBV24-1
size: -
J: TRBJ1-2
CDR3: CATSERGGYTF
DNA: TGTGCCACCAGTGAAAGGGGAGGCTACACCTTC

D: TRBD1
V: TRBV7-8
size: -
J: TRBJ1-1
CDR3: CASSLEGAVTEAFF
DNA: TGTGCCAGCAGCTTAGAGGGGGCGGTCACTGAAGCTTTCTTT

D: -
V: TRBV20-1
size: -
J: TRBJ1-1
CDR3: CSASDGTEAFF
DNA: TGCAGTGCTAGTGACGGCACTGAAGCTTTCTTT

D: TRBD1
V: TRBV5-1
size: -
J: TRBJ2-7
CDR3: CASSRNRGLRYEQYF
DNA: TGCGCCAGCAGCAGAAACAGGGGGCTTCGATACGAGCAGTACTTC

D: TRBD1
V: TRBV6-2/TRBV6-3
size: -
J: TRBJ1-1
CDR3: CASSTSPDRDGEAFF
DNA: TGTGCCAGCAGTACGTCCCCGGACAGGGATGGTGAAGCTTTCTTT

D: TRBD1
V: TRBV27
size: -
J: TRBJ2-1
CDR3: CASSSPHAGTGVHEQFF
DNA: TGTGCCAGCAGTTCTCCCCACGCCGGGACAGGGGTCCATGAGCAGTTCTTC

D: -
V: TRBV6-5
size: -
J: TRBJ1-5
CDR3: CASSSGNNQPQHF
DNA: TGTGCCAGCAGTTCAGGGAACAATCAGCCCCAGCATTTT

D: -
V: TRBV27
size: many
J: TRBJ1-1
CDR3: CASSPRVGNTEAFF
DNA: TGTGCCAGCAGCCCCCGGGTGGGGAACACTGAAGCTTTCTTT

D: TRBD2
V: TRBV27
size: -
J: TRBJ2-7
CDR3: CASSLGLANTYEQYF
DNA: TGTGCCAGCAGTTTGGGACTAGCGAATACCTACGAGCAGTACTTC

D: -
V: TRBV7-2
size: -
J: TRBJ2-6
CDR3: CASLISGANVLTF
DNA: TGTGCCAGCCTAATCTCTGGGGCCAACGTCCTGACTTTC

D: -
V: TRBV2
size: few
J: TRBJ2-7
CDR3: CASSPTPGQAGGYEQYF
DNA: TGTGCCAGCAGTCCTACCCCCGGACAGGCGGGGGGCTACGAGCAGTACTTC

D: TRBD1
V: TRBV28
size: once
J: TRBJ1-1
CDR3: CASRPGQGLGTEAFF
DNA: TGTGCCAGCAGACCGGGACAGGGGCTGGGCACTGAAGCTTTCTTT

D: TRBD1
V: TRBV9
size: -
J: TRBJ1-4
CDR3: CASSDRDRENEKLFF
DNA: TGTGCCAGCAGCGACCGGGACAGGGAGAATGAAAAACTGTTTTTT

D: -
V: TRBV2
size: -
J: TRBJ2-2
CDR3: CASVREPLQGTGELFF
DNA: TGTGCCAGCGTCCGGGAGCCCCTCCAGGGCACCGGGGAGCTGTTTTTT

D: -
V: TRBV19
size: few
J: TRBJ1-1
CDR3: CASRQGTQNTEAFF
DNA: TGTGCCAGTAGGCAGGGCACTCAGAACACTGAAGCTTTCTTT

D: TRBD1
V: TRBV4-3
size: -
J: TRBJ2-7
CDR3: CASSQPGRAGQGNEQYF
DNA: TGCGCCAGCAGCCAACCAGGTAGGGCGGGACAGGGTAACGAGCAGTACTTC

D: TRBD1
V: TRBV7-9
size: -
J: TRBJ2-7
CDR3: CASSPRDRGSYEQYF
DNA: TGTGCCAGCAGCCCCCGGGACAGGGGCTCCTACGAGCAGTACTTC

D: -
V: TRBV4-2
size: -
J: TRBJ1-4
CDR3: CASSRQGSRDEKLFF
DNA: TGTGCCAGCAGCCGCCAGGGATCTCGGGATGAAAAACTGTTTTTT

D: -
V: TRBV6-5
size: -
J: TRBJ1-2
CDR3: CASSYSPGQNYGYTF
DNA: TGTGCCAGCAGTTACTCGCCCGGACAGAACTATGGCTACACCTTC

D: TRBD1
V: TRBV30
size: -
J: TRBJ2-7
CDR3: CACYRDRGAYEQYF
DNA: TGTGCCTGTTACCGGGACAGGGGTGCCTACGAGCAGTACTTC

D: TRBD1
V: TRBV4-1
size: few
J: TRBJ1-4
CDR3: CASSPSDRGRVTNEKLFF
DNA: TGCGCCAGCAGCCCCTCGGACAGGGGGCGAGTGACTAATGAAAAACTGTTTTTT

D: -
V: TRBV29-1
size: -
J: TRBJ2-3
CDR3: CSVPLLSTDTQYF
DNA: TGCAGCGTTCCCCTTTTGAGCACAGATACGCAGTATTTT

D: TRBD1
V: TRBV5-4
size: -
J: TRBJ2-7
CDR3: CASSHLGTGIDEQYF
DNA: TGTGCCAGCAGCCACCTCGGGACAGGGATCGACGAGCAGTACTTC

D: -
V: TRBV6-6
size: -
J: TRBJ2-7
CDR3: CASKQGSYEQYF
DNA: TGTGCCAGCAAACAGGGTTCCTACGAGCAGTACTTC